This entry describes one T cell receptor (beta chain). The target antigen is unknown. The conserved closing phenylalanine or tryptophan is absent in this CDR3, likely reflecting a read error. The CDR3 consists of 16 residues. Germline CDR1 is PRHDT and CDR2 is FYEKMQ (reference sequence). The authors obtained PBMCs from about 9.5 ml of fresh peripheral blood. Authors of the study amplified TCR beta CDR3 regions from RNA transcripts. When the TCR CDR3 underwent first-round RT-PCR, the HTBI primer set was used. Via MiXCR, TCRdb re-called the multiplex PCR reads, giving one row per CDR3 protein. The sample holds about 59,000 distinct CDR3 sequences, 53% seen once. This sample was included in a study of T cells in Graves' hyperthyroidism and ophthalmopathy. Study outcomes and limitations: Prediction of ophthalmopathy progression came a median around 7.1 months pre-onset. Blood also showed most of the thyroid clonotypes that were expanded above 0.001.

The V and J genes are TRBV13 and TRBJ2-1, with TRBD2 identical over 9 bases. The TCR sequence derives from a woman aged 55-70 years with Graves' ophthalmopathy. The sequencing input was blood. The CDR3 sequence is CASSSRLAETNNVQFL. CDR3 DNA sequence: TGTGCCAGCAGCTCGCGACTAGCGGAAACGAACAATGTGCAGTTCCTC.